Following are 7 T cell receptor beta chains from one sample sequenced in a study of blood T cells in healthy people across ages. Then a second PCR, running roughly 6 to 11 cycles, was carried out with a sample-barcoded 5' primer and a J-beta primer mix. TCRdb reprocessed the 5' RACE reads with MiXCR, giving one entry per CDR3 protein. The sample holds over 700,000 distinct CDR3 sequences, about 53% seen once. The specimen sequenced was blood. These receptors all come from a man at least 80 years old in good health.

The genes are TRBV5-1 and TRBJ2-7; 10 positions agree with TRBD2. The CDR3 spans 15 residues. Looked up from germline, CDR1 is SGHRS and CDR2 is YFSETQ. Losses at the gene ends were 0 bases for V and 4 bases for J; bases not matched to a gene: 4. The CDR3 reads CASSLVGTSVYEQYF. The CDR3 nucleotides read TGCGCCAGCAGCTTGGTGGGGACTAGCGTGTACGAGCAGTACTTC.

The chain recombines TRBV28 with TRBJ2-6; D is uncertain. Germline V lookup: CDR1 MDHEN, CDR2 SYDVKM. The CDR3 is made up of 15 amino acids. V lost 3 bases and J lost 1, with 7 bases in between. In nucleotides, the CDR3 is TGTGCCAGCAGTTTTCCGCGATCTGGGGCCAACGTCCTGACTTTC. Its protein is CASSFPRSGANVLTF.

This clonotype has a handful of counts. CDR3 sequence reads: CSARSSGGGDEKLFF. As DNA, the CDR3 is TGCAGTGCTAGATCTTCGGGGGGTGGTGATGAAAAACTGTTTTTT. The chain links TRBV20-1 to TRBJ1-4, with D tentatively TRBD1 (5 bases). V lost 2 bases and J 6 bases, leaving 16 bases between the germline ends. The CDR3 consists of 15 residues. Germline loops: CDR1 DFQATT, CDR2 SNEGSKA (reference sequence).

The table lists this clonotype with a few counts. V gene TRBV7-2 combines with J gene TRBJ1-4; D ambiguous. The germline V gene has CDR1 SGHTA and CDR2 FQGNSA. The CDR3 has 13 residues. V dropped 9 bases and J dropped 5 bases, with 13 bases sitting between them. This CDR3 is CASQGLQNEKLFF. The CDR3 nucleotides read TGTGCCAGTCAAGGATTACAGAATGAAAAACTGTTTTTT.

The chain is built from TRBV5-5 and TRBJ2-5; D may be TRBD1 (5 bases). Germline V gene lookup returns CDR1 SGHKS and CDR2 YYEKEE (reference sequence). V lost 4 bases, J lost 7 bases, and 14 bases lay in between. There are 13 residues in the CDR3. The DNA of the CDR3 is TGTGCCAGCAGCCCCAGGGCGCCGGCGACCCAGTACTTC. It translates to CASSPRAPATQYF.

The chain recombines TRBV4-2 with TRBJ2-5, with 7 bases identical to TRBD2. V shed 0 bases, J shed 3 bases, and the junction held 4 bases outside the gene matches. Germline CDR1 reads LGHNA; CDR2 reads YNFKEQ. CDR3 length: 15 residues. The CDR3 DNA follows: TGTGCCAGCAGCCAAGATCGGGCGGGAGAAGAGACCCAGTACTTC. Its translation is CASSQDRAGEETQYF.

V and J are TRBV7-2 and TRBJ1-2, with 9 bases identical to TRBD1. Germline CDR1 and CDR2: SGHTA and FQGNSA. V trimming: 5 bases; J trimming: 0 bases; junction bases outside the gene matches: 4. The CDR3 runs 15 residues. CDR3 residues: CASSPRTGANYGYTF. Here the CDR3 DNA reads TGTGCCAGCAGCCCACGGACAGGGGCTAACTATGGCTACACCTTC.